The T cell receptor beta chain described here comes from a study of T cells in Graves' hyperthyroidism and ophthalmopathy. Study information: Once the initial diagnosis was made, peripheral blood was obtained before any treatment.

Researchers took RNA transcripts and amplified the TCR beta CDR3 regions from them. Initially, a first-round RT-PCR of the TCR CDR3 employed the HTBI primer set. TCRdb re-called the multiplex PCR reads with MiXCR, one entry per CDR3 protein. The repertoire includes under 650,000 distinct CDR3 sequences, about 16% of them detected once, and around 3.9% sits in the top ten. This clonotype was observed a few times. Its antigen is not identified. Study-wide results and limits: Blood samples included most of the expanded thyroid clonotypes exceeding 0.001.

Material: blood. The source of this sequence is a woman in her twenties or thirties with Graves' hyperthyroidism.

The DNA for the CDR3 is TGTGCCAGCAGGGAAATCGCTAGCGGGATAGGTGAGACCCAGTACTTC. Translating gives CASREIASGIGETQYF. The chain uses TRBV27 and TRBJ2-5; TRBD2 matches at 9 bases. The germline V gene has CDR1 MNHEY and CDR2 SMNVEV (reference sequence). V shed 6 bases, J shed 5 bases, and the junction held 13 bases outside the gene matches. The CDR3 totals 16 residues.